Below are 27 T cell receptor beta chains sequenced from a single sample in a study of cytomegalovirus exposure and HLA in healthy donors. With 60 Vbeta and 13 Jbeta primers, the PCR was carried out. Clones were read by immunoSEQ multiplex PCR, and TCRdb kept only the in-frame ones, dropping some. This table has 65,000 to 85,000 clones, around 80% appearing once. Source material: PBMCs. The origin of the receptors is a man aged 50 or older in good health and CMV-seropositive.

CDR3 coding DNA: TGTGCCAGCAGCCTCAGATTAGCGGGAGATCTCACCGGGGAGCTGTTTTTT. Translating gives CASSLRLAGDLTGELFF. This chain connects TRBV11-1 to TRBJ2-2, with 9 bases that match TRBD2. V was pared by 5 bases and J by 4 bases, with 11 bases of the junction left unmatched. Germline V CDR1 and CDR2: SGHAT, FQDESV (reference sequence). The CDR3 has 17 residues. Complete variable domain (other parts from reference TRBV11-1 and TRBJ2-2): EAEVAQSPRYKITEKSQAVAFWCDPISGHATLYWYRQILGQGPELLVQFQDESVVDDSQLPKDRFSAERLKGVDSTLKIQPAELGDSAMYLCASSLRLAGDLTGELFFGEGSRLTVL.

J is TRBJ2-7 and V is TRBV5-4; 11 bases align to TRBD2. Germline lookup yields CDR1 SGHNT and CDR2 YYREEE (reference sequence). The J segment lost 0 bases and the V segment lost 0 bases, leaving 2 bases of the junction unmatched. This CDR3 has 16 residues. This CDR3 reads CASSLGLAGSSYEQYF. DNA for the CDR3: TGTGCCAGCAGCTTGGGACTAGCGGGGTCCTCCTACGAGCAGTACTTC.

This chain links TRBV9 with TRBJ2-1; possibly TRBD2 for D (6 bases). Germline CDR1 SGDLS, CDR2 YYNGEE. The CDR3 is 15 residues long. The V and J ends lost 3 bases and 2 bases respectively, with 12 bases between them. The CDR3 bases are TGTGCCAGCAGCGGGACTAAAACTCCCTACAATGAGCAGTTCTTC. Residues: CASSGTKTPYNEQFF.

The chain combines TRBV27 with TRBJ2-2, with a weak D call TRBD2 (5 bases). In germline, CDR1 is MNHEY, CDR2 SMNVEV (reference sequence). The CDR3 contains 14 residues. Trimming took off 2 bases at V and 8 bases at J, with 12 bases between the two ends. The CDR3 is CASSLGGLIGELFF. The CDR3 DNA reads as TGTGCCAGCAGTTTAGGAGGTTTAATAGGGGAGCTGTTTTTT.

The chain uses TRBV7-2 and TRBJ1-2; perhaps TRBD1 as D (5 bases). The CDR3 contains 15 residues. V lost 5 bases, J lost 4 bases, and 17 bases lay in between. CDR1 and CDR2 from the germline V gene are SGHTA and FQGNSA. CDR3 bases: TGTGCCAGCAGCCCGGGACTGGTCCGGGGCTATGGCTACACCTTC. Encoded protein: CASSPGLVRGYGYTF.

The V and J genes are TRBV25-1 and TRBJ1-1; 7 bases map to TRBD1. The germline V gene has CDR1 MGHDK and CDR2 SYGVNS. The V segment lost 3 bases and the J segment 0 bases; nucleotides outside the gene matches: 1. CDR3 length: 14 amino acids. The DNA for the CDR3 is TGTGCCAGCAGTGAGACAGGGATGAACACTGAAGCTTTCTTT. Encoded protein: CASSETGMNTEAFF.

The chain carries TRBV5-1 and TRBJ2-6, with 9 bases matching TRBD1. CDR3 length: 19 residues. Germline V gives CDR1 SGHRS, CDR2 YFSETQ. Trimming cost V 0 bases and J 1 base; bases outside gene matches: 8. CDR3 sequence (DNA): TGCGCCAGCAGCTTGGCGACAGGGGGTAGTTCTTCTGGGGCCAACGTCCTGACTTTC. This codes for CASSLATGGSSSGANVLTF.

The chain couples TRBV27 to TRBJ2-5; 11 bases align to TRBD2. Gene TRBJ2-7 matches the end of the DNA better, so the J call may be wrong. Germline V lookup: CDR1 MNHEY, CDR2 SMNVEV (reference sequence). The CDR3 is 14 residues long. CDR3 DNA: TGTGCCAGCAGCTCACGTAGCGGGAGGGTCGAGCAGTACTTC. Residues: CASSSRSGRVEQYF.

The CDR3 spells CASSQEGGGGGETQYF. The CDR3 nucleotides read TGCGCCAGCAGCCAAGAGGGGGGCGGCGGGGGAGAGACCCAGTACTTC. V gene TRBV4-1 combines with J gene TRBJ2-5, with a tentative D call TRBD2 (7 bases). V lost 0 bases and J lost 4, with 15 bases in between. Germline V gives CDR1 MGHRA, CDR2 YSYEKL. This CDR3 spans 16 amino acids.

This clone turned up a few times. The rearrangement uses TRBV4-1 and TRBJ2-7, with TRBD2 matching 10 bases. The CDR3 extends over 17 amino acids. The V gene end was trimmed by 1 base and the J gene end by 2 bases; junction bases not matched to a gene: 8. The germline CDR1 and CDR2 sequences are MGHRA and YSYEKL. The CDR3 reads CASSQASSGSSAYEQYF. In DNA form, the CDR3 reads TGCGCCAGCAGCCAAGCTTCTAGCGGGAGCTCGGCCTACGAGCAGTACTTC.

DNA of the CDR3: TGCGCCAGCAGTCACCGTAACCACAGTTTCAAGTACTTC. Amino acids: CASSHRNHSFKYF. The chain has TRBV23-1 and TRBJ2-5; D gene ambiguous. TRBV23-1 is assigned to the ORF class and has an uncertain function. This CDR3 has 13 residues. V was clipped by 3 bases and J by 12 bases, with 17 bases between them.

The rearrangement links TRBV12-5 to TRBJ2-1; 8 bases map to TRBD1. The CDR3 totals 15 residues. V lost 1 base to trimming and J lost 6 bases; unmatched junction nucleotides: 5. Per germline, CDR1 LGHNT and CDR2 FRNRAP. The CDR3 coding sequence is TGTGCTAGTGGTTTGGGGCAGGGGGCTAGCAATGAGCAGTTCTTC. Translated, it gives CASGLGQGASNEQFF.

CDR3 in amino acids: CASSLVPGYGYTF. As DNA, the CDR3 is TGTGCCAGCAGTTTAGTTCCAGGCTATGGCTACACCTTC. The rearrangement joins TRBV27 to TRBJ1-2; D is undetermined. CDR3 size: 13 residues. Trimming took 2 bases from V and 4 from J, leaving 8 bases between them. From germline, CDR1 is MNHEY and CDR2 SMNVEV (reference sequence).

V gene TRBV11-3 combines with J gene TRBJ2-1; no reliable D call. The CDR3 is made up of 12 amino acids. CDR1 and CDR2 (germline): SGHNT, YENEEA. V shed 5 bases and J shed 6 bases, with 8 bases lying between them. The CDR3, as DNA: TGTGCCAGCAGCACCCTATCCAATGAGCAGTTCTTC. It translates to CASSTLSNEQFF.

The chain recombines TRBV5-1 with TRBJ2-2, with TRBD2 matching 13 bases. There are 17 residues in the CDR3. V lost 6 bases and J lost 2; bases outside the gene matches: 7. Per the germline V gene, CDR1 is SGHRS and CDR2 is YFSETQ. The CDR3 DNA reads TGCGCCAGCAATCCGGGACTAGCGGGACTTAACACCGGGGAGCTGTTTTTT. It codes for CASNPGLAGLNTGELFF.

The CDR3 sequence is CASSLGANSQGSQYF. CDR3 nucleotides: TGTGCCAGCAGCTTAGGTGCAAACTCACAGGGGTCCCAGTACTTC. This rearrangement joins TRBV7-9 to TRBJ2-5, with 7 bases fitting TRBD1. Looked up from germline, CDR1 is SEHNR and CDR2 is FQNEAQ (reference sequence). The CDR3 extends over 15 amino acids. The J segment lost 9 bases and the V segment lost 1 base, leaving 11 bases of the junction unmatched. Looking up the rest from reference TRBV7-9 and TRBJ2-5 gives the full variable domain: DTGVSQNPRHKITKRGQNVTFRCDPISEHNRLYWYRQTLGQGPEFLTYFQNEAQLEKSRLLSDRFSAERPKGSFSTLEIQRTEQGDSAMYLCASSLGANSQGSQYFGPGTRLLVL.

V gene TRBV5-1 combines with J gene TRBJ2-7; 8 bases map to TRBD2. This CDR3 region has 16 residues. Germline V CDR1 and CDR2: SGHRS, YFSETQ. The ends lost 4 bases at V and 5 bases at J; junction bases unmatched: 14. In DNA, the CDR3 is TGCGCCAGCAGCCCCTCCCCCCGGGACGGGGGGGACGAGCAGTACTTC. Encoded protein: CASSPSPRDGGDEQYF. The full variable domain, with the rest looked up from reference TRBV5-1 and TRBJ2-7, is KAGVTQTPRYLIKTRGQQVTLSCSPISGHRSVSWYQQTPGQGLQFLFEYFSETQRNKGNFPGRFSGRQFSNSRSEMNVSTLELGDSALYLCASSPSPRDGGDEQYFGPGTRLTVT.

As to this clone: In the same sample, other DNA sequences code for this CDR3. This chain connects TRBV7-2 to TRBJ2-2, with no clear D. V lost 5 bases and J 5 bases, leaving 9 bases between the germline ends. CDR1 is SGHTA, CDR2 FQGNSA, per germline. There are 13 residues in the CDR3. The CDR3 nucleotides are TGTGCCAGCAGCCCCCACGGTACCGGGGAGCTGTTTTTT. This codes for CASSPHGTGELFF.

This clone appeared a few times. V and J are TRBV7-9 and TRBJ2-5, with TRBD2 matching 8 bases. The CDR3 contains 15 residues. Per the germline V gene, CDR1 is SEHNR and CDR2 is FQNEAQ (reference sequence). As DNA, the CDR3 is TGTTGCAGCAGCGTCCCGGGACTAGATCGAGAGACCCAGTACTTC. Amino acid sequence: CCSSVPGLDRETQYF.

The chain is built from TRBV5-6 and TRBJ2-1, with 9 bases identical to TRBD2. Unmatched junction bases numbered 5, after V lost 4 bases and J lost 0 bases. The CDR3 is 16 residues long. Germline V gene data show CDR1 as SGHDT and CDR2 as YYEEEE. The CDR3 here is CASSGTSGRSYNEQFF. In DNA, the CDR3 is TGTGCCAGCAGCGGTACTAGCGGGCGCTCCTACAATGAGCAGTTCTTC.

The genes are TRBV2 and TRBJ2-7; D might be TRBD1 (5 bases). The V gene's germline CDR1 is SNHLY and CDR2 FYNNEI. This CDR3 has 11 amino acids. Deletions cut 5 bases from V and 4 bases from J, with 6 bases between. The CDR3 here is CASSPGYEQYF. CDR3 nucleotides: TGTGCCAGCAGTCCAGGGTACGAGCAGTACTTC. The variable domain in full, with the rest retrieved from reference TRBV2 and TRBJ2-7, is EPEVTQTPSHQVTQMGQEVILRCVPISNHLYFYWYRQILGQKVEFLVSFYNNEISEKSEIFDDQFSVERPDGSNFTLKIRSTKLEDSAMYFCASSPGYEQYFGPGTRLTVT.

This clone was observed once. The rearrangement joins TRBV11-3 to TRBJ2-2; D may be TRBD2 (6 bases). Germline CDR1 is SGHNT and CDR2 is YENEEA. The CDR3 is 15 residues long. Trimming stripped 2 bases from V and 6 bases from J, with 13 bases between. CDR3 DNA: TGTGCCAGCAGCTTAACGGGAGAAGGCTCCGGGGAGCTGTTTTTT. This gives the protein CASSLTGEGSGELFF.

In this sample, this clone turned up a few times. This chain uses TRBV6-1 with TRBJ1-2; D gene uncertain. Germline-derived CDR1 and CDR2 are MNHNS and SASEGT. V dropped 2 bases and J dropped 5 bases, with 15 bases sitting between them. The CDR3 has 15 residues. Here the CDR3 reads CASSETMRRGYGYTF. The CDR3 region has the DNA TGTGCCAGCAGTGAAACGATGAGACGGGGATATGGCTACACCTTC.

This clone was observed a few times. The CDR3 is CSVGGRLDYGYTF. In DNA, the CDR3 is TGCAGCGTTGGTGGTCGGTTGGACTATGGCTACACCTTC. This chain links TRBV29-1 with TRBJ1-2; D call uncertain. CDR1 is SQVTM, CDR2 ANQGSEA, per germline. V was trimmed by 4 bases and J by 3 bases, leaving 12 bases between them. The CDR3 contains 13 residues. Supplemented by reference TRBV29-1 and TRBJ1-2, the full variable domain reads SAVISQKPSRDICQRGTSLTIQCQVDSQVTMMFWYRQQPGQSLTLIATANQGSEATYESGFVIDKFPISRPNLTFSTLTVSNMSPEDSSIYLCSVGGRLDYGYTFGSGTRLTVV.

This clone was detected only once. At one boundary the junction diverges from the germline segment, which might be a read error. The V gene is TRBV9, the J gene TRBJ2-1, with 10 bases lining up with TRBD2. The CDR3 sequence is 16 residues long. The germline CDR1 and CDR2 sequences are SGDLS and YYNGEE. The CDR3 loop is CASTVAGGTSYNEQFF. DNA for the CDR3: TGTGCCAGCACCGTAGCGGGAGGTACATCCTACAATGAGCAGTTCTTC.

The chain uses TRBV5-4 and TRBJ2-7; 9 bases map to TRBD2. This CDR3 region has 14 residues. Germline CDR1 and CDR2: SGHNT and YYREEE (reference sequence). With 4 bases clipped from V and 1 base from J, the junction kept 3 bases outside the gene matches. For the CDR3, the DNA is TGTGCCAGCAGCGAGACTAGCGGATCCTACGAGCAGTACTTC. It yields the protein CASSETSGSYEQYF.

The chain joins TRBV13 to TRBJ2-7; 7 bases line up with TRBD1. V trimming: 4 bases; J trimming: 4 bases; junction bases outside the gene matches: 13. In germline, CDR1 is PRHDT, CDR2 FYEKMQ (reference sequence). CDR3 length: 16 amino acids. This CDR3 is CASSSTGQLIGYEQYF. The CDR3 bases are TGTGCCAGCAGCTCCACGGGACAGCTCATAGGATACGAGCAGTACTTC. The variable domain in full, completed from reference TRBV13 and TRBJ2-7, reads AAGVIQSPRHLIKEKRETATLKCYPIPRHDTVYWYQQGPGQDPQFLISFYEKMQSDKGSIPDRFSAQQFSDYHSELNMSSLELGDSALYFCASSSTGQLIGYEQYFGPGTRLTVT.